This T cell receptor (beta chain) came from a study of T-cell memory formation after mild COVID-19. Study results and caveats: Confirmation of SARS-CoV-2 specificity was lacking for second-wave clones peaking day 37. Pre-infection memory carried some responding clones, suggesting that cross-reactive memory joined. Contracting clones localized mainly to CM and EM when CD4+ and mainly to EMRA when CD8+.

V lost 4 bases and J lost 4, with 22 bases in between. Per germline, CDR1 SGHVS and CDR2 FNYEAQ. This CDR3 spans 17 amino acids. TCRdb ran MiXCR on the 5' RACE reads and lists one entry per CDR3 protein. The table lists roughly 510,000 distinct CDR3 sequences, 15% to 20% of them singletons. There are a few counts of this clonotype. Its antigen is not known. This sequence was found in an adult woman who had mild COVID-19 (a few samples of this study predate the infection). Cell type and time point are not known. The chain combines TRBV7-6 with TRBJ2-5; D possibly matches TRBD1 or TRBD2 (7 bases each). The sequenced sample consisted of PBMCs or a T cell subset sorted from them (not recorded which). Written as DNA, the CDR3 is TGTGCCAGCAGCTACAGGGGCGCGGGGGCGGTGTCAGAGACCCAGTACTTC. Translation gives CASSYRGAGAVSETQYF.